This paragraph reports one T cell receptor beta chain. Sequencing used immunoSEQ multiplex PCR; TCRdb keeps in-frame clones, though not all of them. This table holds 85,000 to 100,000 clones, less than 95% found once. This specimen belongs to a study of blood T cell repertoires in COVID-19. Study context: Some COVID-19 samples were acute and others convalescent; all came from the United States, Italy and Spain. Sources were T cells, B-cell-depleted T cells, or PBMCs; the material itself was cDNA or gDNA.

The length of the CDR3 is 17 residues. Unmatched junction bases numbered 10, after V lost 2 bases and J lost 3 bases. The germline V gene encodes CDR1 SGHTA and CDR2 FQGNSA. This receptor was obtained from a man aged 60 to 75 with acute or convalescent COVID-19. The material sequenced was peripheral blood. The chain recombines TRBV7-2 with TRBJ2-1; 7 bases are a match to TRBD2. This CDR3 is CASSLSPSGAIYNEQFF. The CDR3, as DNA: TGTGCCAGCAGCTTATCCCCCAGCGGGGCGATCTACAATGAGCAGTTCTTC.